These T cell receptor beta chains were read from a single sample in a study of cytomegalovirus exposure and HLA in healthy donors. Sequencing used immunoSEQ multiplex PCR; TCRdb keeps in-frame clones, though not all of them. This sample has fewer than 110,000 clones, with around 76% found just once. Sequencing input: PBMCs. These receptors came from a woman under 30 in good health and CMV-seropositive. The CDR3 runs from the conserved cysteine through the conserved F or W. A D gene is named only where the DNA matches it firmly. Rows may omit the clone size; those that give it use once, few, many or a size class.

j_call clone_size d_call v_call cdr3_nt cdr3_aa
TRBJ2-1 NA TRBD2 TRBV29-1 TGCAGCGTTGATCTCCTAGCGGGCCCCTACAATGAGCAGTTCTTC CSVDLLAGPYNEQFF
TRBJ2-7 NA TRBD2 TRBV5-5 TGTGCCAGCAGACCCGGGACTAGCGGGGGACCCTACGAGCAGTACTTC CASRPGTSGGPYEQYF
TRBJ1-2 NA TRBD1 TRBV5-1 TGCGCCAGCAGTACCCAGGGGGACTATGGCTACACCTTC CASSTQGDYGYTF
TRBJ2-7 NA TRBD1 TRBV18 TGTGCCAGCTCGCGGACAGGGGGCATTTCCTACGAGCAGTACTTC CASSRTGGISYEQYF
TRBJ2-5 NA NA TRBV5-5 TGTGCCAGCAGCTTGGGGGCCACCTGGAAAGAGACCCAGTACTTC CASSLGATWKETQYF
TRBJ1-2 NA NA TRBV6-1 TGTGCCAGCAGTGAAAATCGGGGGTTGTTCTATGGCTACACCTTC CASSENRGLFYGYTF
TRBJ2-7 NA NA TRBV5-1 TGCGCCAGCAGCCCGCGCGACGGTAGACAGAGCGTACACGAGCAGTACTTC CASSPRDGRQSVHEQYF
TRBJ1-2 NA NA TRBV12-5 TGTGCTAGTGGTTTGACCAGCTATGGCTACACCTTC CASGLTSYGYTF
TRBJ1-1 NA NA TRBV28 TGTGCCAGCAGTGCCTTGACAGAGCTGGTCACTGAAGCTTTCTTT CASSALTELVTEAFF
TRBJ2-1 NA TRBD2 TRBV7-3 TGTGCCAGCAGCTTAGTAGGAGGGGCGGGAGGTTACAATGAGCAGTTCTTC CASSLVGGAGGYNEQFF
TRBJ2-3 once NA TRBV5-1 TGCGCCAGCAGCACCGGTGGAGATACGCAGTATTTT CASSTGGDTQYF
TRBJ2-7 NA TRBD2 TRBV6-1 TGTGCCAGTCTTCCCCGACTAGCGGGGTACGAGCAGTACTTC CASLPRLAGYEQYF
TRBJ2-3 NA TRBD2 TRBV18 TGTGCCAGCTCACCGGGGACTACCTCAGATACGCAGTATTTT CASSPGTTSDTQYF
TRBJ2-1 NA TRBD1 TRBV7-8 TGTGCCAGCAGACCGGGACAGGGGATCCACAATGAGCAGTTCTTC CASRPGQGIHNEQFF
TRBJ1-6 NA TRBD1 TRBV9 TGTGCCAGCAGCGAGAGATCCGGGACAGGGTTTAATTCACCCCTCCACTTT CASSERSGTGFNSPLHF
TRBJ2-3 NA TRBD2 TRBV7-9 TGTGCCAGCAGCTCCAGACTAGCGGCCACAGATACGCAGTATTTT CASSSRLAATDTQYF
TRBJ2-7 NA TRBD2 TRBV7-2 TGTGCCAGCAGACTCTTAGCGGGAGTTGGGCCCTACGAGCAGTACTTC CASRLLAGVGPYEQYF
TRBJ1-4 NA NA TRBV28 TGTGCCATCCTAGGGGATGAAAAACTGTTTTTT CAILGDEKLFF
TRBJ1-5 NA TRBD1 TRBV6-5 TGTGCCAGCAGGGACACCCGGGACAGGGGTCAGCCCCAGCATTTT CASRDTRDRGQPQHF
TRBJ2-5 once TRBD1 TRBV5-4 TGTGCCAGCAGCATCGACAGGGGGCGGGAGACCCAGTACTTC CASSIDRGRETQYF
TRBJ1-1 NA NA TRBV7-9 TGTGCCAGCAGCTTACAATCCGGAGAGACTGAAGCTTTCTTT CASSLQSGETEAFF
TRBJ2-7 NA TRBD2 TRBV28 TGTGCCAGCAACCCCCGGGGGGGATACTCCTACGAGCAGTACTTC CASNPRGGYSYEQYF
TRBJ2-4 NA NA TRBV4-2 TGTGCCAGCAGCCAAGATTCAGGACAGTCCCTAGCCAAAAACATTCAGTACTTC CASSQDSGQSLAKNIQYF
TRBJ2-7 NA TRBD1 TRBV27 TGTGCCAGCAGGAGGACAGGGGGCGAGCAGTACTTC CASRRTGGEQYF
TRBJ1-3 NA NA TRBV7-2 TGTGCCAGCAGCCTCCAGGGAGGAGGAAACACCATATATTTT CASSLQGGGNTIYF
TRBJ1-1 few TRBD1 TRBV10-3 TGTGCCATCTACGGGGACAGTGAAGCTTTCTTT CAIYGDSEAFF
TRBJ2-3 NA NA TRBV7-9 TGTGCCAGCAGCTTAACCGGGACTCCGGGCACAGATACGCAGTATTTT CASSLTGTPGTDTQYF
TRBJ2-3 NA NA TRBV7-3 TGTGCCAGCAGCCCCCAGATGAAAGATACGCAGTATTTT CASSPQMKDTQYF
TRBJ2-5 NA TRBD2 TRBV30 TGTGCCCAGGCCGGGACTAGCGCCGGGACCCAGTACTTC CAQAGTSAGTQYF
TRBJ2-7 NA NA TRBV5-4 TGTGCCAGCAGCTTGGATACTTACCCTCCCTACGAGCAGTACTTC CASSLDTYPPYEQYF
TRBJ2-7 NA NA TRBV7-2 TGTGCCAGCAGCTGGGTTGCTAGGGAGCAGTACTTC CASSWVAREQYF
TRBJ2-2 NA TRBD2 TRBV6-5 TGTGCCAGCAGTTACGATAGCGGGACCGGGGAGCTGTTTTTT CASSYDSGTGELFF
TRBJ2-3 NA NA TRBV2 TGTGCCAGCAAAGGAGGGGCAGATACGCAGTATTTT CASKGGADTQYF
TRBJ2-7 NA TRBD1 TRBV5-4 TGTGCCAGCAGCTGGGACAGGGCCTTCTCCTACGAGCAGTACTTC CASSWDRAFSYEQYF
TRBJ2-6 few NA TRBV5-5 TGTGCCAGCACTCAGGGGACTGGGGCCAACGTCCTGACTTTC CASTQGTGANVLTF
TRBJ2-7 NA TRBD2 TRBV5-4 TGTGCCAGCAGCTGGGGGGGCGAGCAGTACTTC CASSWGGEQYF
TRBJ1-5 NA NA TRBV2 TGTGCCAGCAGTGACAGACAGGTAAATTTGCCCCAGCATTTT CASSDRQVNLPQHF
TRBJ2-1 NA NA TRBV10-1 TGCGCCAGCGTCTTTAGCAGAGCGGCGTACAATGAGCAGTTCTTC CASVFSRAAYNEQFF
TRBJ2-7 NA TRBD1 TRBV7-2 TGTGCCAGCAGTCTGACAGGGGCGTACGAGCAGTACTTC CASSLTGAYEQYF
TRBJ2-5 NA NA TRBV7-9 TGTGCCAGCAGCTTAGTAATGGGGGGACAAGAGACCCAGTACTTC CASSLVMGGQETQYF
TRBJ2-7 few TRBD2 TRBV5-4 TGTGCCAGCAGCCAAGGACTAGCGGGAGAGGAGGTAAGCTACGAGCAGTACTTC CASSQGLAGEEVSYEQYF
TRBJ1-1 NA TRBD1 TRBV6-5 TGTGCCAGCAGTTACTCCTCGACAGGGGCTGGGGGGAAAGCTTTCTTT CASSYSSTGAGGKAFF
TRBJ1-4 NA NA TRBV9 TGTGCCAGCAGCGAGGGGACAAAGGGGCGGAATGAAAAACTGTTTTTT CASSEGTKGRNEKLFF
TRBJ1-6 NA NA TRBV18 TGTGCCAGCTCACCCACAAGGGGCTATAATTCACCCCTCCACTTT CASSPTRGYNSPLHF
TRBJ2-3 once NA TRBV6-5 TGTGCCAGCACCTGGGGGGGCACAGATACGCAGTATTTT CASTWGGTDTQYF
TRBJ2-4 once NA TRBV27 TGTGCCAGCAGTTTCATTTACAGGGAAAACATTCAGTACTTC CASSFIYRENIQYF
TRBJ1-3 few TRBD1 TRBV7-8 TGTGCCAGCAGCTTAGCTTTTGGACAGGGGGAGGGAAACACCATATATTTT CASSLAFGQGEGNTIYF
TRBJ2-2 NA NA TRBV5-4 TGTGCCAGCAGCCCGGGGACTCACCACACCGGGGAGCTGTTTTTT CASSPGTHHTGELFF
TRBJ2-4 NA TRBD1 TRBV27 TGTGCCAGCAGTCGTGGGACAGGGGCCGTCCTAGCCAAAAACATTCAGTACTTC CASSRGTGAVLAKNIQYF
TRBJ2-2 NA TRBD2 TRBV9 TGTGCCAGCACTAGCGGGGGCCAGAACACCGGGGAGCTGTTTTTT CASTSGGQNTGELFF
TRBJ2-1 NA NA TRBV6-5 TGTGCCAGCAGCTCCCGACAGAGCTCCTACAATGAGCAGTTCTTC CASSSRQSSYNEQFF
TRBJ1-1 NA NA TRBV2 TGTGCCAGCAGTGTTGGGGAGAGGGCTGAAGCTTTCTTT CASSVGERAEAFF
TRBJ2-4 NA NA TRBV29-1 TGCAGCGTTGAAGATGAAGTACAGGTGGGTCCTGGAAACATTCAGTACTTC CSVEDEVQVGPGNIQYF
TRBJ1-1 NA NA TRBV7-2 TGTGCCAGCAGCTTTTCGCCGGGGACTGAAGCTTTCTTT CASSFSPGTEAFF